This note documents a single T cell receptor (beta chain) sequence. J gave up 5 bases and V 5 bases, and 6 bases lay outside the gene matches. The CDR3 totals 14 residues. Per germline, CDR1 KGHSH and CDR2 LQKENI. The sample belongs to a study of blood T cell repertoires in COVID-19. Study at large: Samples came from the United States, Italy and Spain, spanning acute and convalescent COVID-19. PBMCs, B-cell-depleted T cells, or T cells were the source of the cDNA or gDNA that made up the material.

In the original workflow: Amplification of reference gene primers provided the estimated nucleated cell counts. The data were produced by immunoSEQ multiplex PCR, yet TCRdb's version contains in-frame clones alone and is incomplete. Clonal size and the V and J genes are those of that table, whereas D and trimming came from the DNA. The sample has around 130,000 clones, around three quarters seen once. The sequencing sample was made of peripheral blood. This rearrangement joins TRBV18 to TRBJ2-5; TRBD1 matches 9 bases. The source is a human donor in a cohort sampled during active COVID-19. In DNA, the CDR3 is TGTGCCAGCTCAAAACCGACAGGGGGGGAGACCCAGTACTTC. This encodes CASSKPTGGETQYF.